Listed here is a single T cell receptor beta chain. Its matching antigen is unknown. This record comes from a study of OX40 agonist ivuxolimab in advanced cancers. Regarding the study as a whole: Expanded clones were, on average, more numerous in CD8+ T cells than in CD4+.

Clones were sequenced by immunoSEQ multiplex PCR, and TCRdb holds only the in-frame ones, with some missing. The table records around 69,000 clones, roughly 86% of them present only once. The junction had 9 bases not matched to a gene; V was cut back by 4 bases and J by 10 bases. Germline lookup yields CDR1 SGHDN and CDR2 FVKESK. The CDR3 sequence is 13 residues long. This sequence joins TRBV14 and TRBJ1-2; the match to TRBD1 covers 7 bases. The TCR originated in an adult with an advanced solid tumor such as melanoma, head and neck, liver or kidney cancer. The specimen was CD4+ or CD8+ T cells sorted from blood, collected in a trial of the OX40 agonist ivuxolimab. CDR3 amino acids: CASSLRDRASYTF. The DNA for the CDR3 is TGTGCCAGCAGCCTCCGGGACAGAGCTTCCTACACCTTC.